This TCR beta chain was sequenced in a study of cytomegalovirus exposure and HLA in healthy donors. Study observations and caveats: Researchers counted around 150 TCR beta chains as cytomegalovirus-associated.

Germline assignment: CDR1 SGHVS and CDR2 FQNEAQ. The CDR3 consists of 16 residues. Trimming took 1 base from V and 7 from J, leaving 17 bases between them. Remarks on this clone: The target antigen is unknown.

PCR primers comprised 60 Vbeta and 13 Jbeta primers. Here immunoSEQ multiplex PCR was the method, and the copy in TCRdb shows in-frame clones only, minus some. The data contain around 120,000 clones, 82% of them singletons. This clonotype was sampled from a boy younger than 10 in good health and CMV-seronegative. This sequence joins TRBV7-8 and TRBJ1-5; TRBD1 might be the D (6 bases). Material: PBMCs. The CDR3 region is CASSLVSGQITQPQHF. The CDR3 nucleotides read TGTGCCAGCAGCTTAGTCTCCGGACAGATAACCCAGCCCCAGCATTTT.